This T cell receptor beta chain emerged from a study of T cells expressing NK-cell markers. As for the study in general: Repertoire data for TCR beta were derived from sorted T cells (CD3+CD56+NKG2C+, CD3+CD56+NKG2C- and CD3+CD56-NKG2C+).

What made the TCR beta cDNA was 5'RACE template switching with UMIs. TCRdb derives one entry per CDR3 protein from the 5' RACE reads, leaving out DNA. This table holds a few hundred thousand distinct CDR3 sequences. The germline V gene encodes CDR1 SGHVS and CDR2 FQNEAQ. CDR3 length: 15 residues. With regard to this clonotype: As yet, its antigen is unknown.

Study-wide results and caveats: HCMV specificity of expanded NKG2C+ T cell clones remained unclear. These same clonotypes (in four donors) also led the CD3+CD56-NKG2C+ fraction.

The V call is TRBV7-8, the J call TRBJ2-4; checking the TCRdb D call of TRBD1 is not possible without DNA. The TCR sequence derives from a man younger than 30 in good health. Sequenced: blood T cells: a sorted CD56 or NKG2C T cell subset, CD4+ or CD8+ T cells, or bulk PBMC T cells (not recorded which). The CDR3 spells CASSLEVGTGNIQYF.